These T cell receptor beta chains were read from a single sample in a study of control samples from healthy donors and cancer patients. TCRdb's copy holds only in-frame clones and misses some; the assay was immunoSEQ multiplex PCR. The profile shows about 140,000 clones, around nine tenths of them singletons. Sequencing was done on a sample of blood. The receptors come from a man aged 25 to 40 in good health. CDR3s include the opening cysteine and the closing phenylalanine or tryptophan. The D gene is left open where the match is weak. Clone size is given for some rows only: seen once, a few or many times, or a class if the clone is expanded.

size: .
D: TRBD2
J: TRBJ2-5
V: TRBV30
DNA: TGTGCCTGGAATTTTGGGTCTAGCGGGAGGGAGACCCAGTACTTC
CDR3: CAWNFGSSGRETQYF

size: .
D: .
J: TRBJ1-2
V: TRBV7-9
DNA: TGTGCCAGCAGCTTAGCTGGAGGAAACTATGGCTACACCTTC
CDR3: CASSLAGGNYGYTF

size: .
D: .
J: TRBJ2-7
V: TRBV5-1
DNA: TGCGCCAGCAGCTTAGTGGAGTTTGGTAGCTACGAGCAGTACTTC
CDR3: CASSLVEFGSYEQYF

size: .
D: .
J: TRBJ1-5
V: TRBV6-4
DNA: TGTGCCAGCAGTGTCGTATTGAGAGTGGGGTTACGGGGCAATCAGCCCCAGCATTTT
CDR3: CASSVVLRVGLRGNQPQHF

size: .
D: TRBD1
J: TRBJ1-5
V: TRBV19
DNA: TGTGCCAGTAGTATACGGGGACAGGGGTTCAATCAGCCCCAGCATTTT
CDR3: CASSIRGQGFNQPQHF

size: few
D: .
J: TRBJ1-2
V: TRBV14
DNA: TGTGCCAGCAGCCCTAGACGGGGCTCTGGCTACACCTTC
CDR3: CASSPRRGSGYTF

size: .
D: TRBD2
J: TRBJ2-5
V: TRBV3-1/TRBV3-2
DNA: TGTGCCAGCAGCCAACTTTTTCCGGGACTAGCGGAGGAGACCCAGTACTTC
CDR3: CASSQLFPGLAEETQYF

size: .
D: .
J: TRBJ1-6
V: TRBV28
DNA: TGTGCCAGCAGTCCAGGGTATAATTCACCCCTCCACTTT
CDR3: CASSPGYNSPLHF

size: .
D: .
J: TRBJ1-2
V: TRBV28
DNA: TGTGCCAGCTGCACGCCGGGGGTCTCCTATGGCTACACCTTC
CDR3: CASCTPGVSYGYTF

size: .
D: .
J: TRBJ2-1
V: TRBV7-2
DNA: TGTGCCAGCAGCTTAGAGGTGGATGAGCAGTTCTTC
CDR3: CASSLEVDEQFF

size: .
D: TRBD2
J: TRBJ2-1
V: TRBV2
DNA: TGTGCCAGCATTTTAGCGGGAGATGAGCAGTTCTTC
CDR3: CASILAGDEQFF

size: .
D: TRBD1
J: TRBJ1-2
V: TRBV7-9
DNA: TGTGCCAGCAGCTTTGGGACAGGGGACTATGGCTACACCTTC
CDR3: CASSFGTGDYGYTF

size: .
D: TRBD2
J: TRBJ2-1
V: TRBV7-8
DNA: TGTGCCAGCAGCTTAGCCCGCGGGGGGTCGGTTGAGCAGTTCTTC
CDR3: CASSLARGGSVEQFF

size: .
D: .
J: TRBJ1-5
V: TRBV3-1/TRBV3-2
DNA: TGTGCCAGCAGCCGAGCCAGGGGTCAGCCCCAGCATTTT
CDR3: CASSRARGQPQHF

size: .
D: TRBD2
J: TRBJ2-7
V: TRBV9
DNA: TGTGCCAGCAGCGTAGGGGTCGGACTAGCGGGCTACGAGCAGTACTTC
CDR3: CASSVGVGLAGYEQYF

size: .
D: TRBD1
J: TRBJ1-2
V: TRBV7-9
DNA: TGTGCCAGCAGCTTAGGACAGGGTAGTGTAGGTGGCTACACCTTC
CDR3: CASSLGQGSVGGYTF

size: .
D: .
J: TRBJ2-1
V: TRBV27
DNA: TGTGCCAGCAGTTTGGGAGCGGAGGTGGAGATTGAGCAGTTCTTC
CDR3: CASSLGAEVEIEQFF

size: .
D: TRBD1
J: TRBJ1-2
V: TRBV7-8
DNA: TGTGCCAGCAGCGAGGGGAGACAGGGCCGTGGCTACACCTTC
CDR3: CASSEGRQGRGYTF

size: .
D: TRBD1
J: TRBJ1-1
V: TRBV6-5
DNA: TGTGCCAGCAGTTCACCCGGGACAGGGAACACTGAAGCTTTCTTT
CDR3: CASSSPGTGNTEAFF

size: .
D: .
J: TRBJ1-4
V: TRBV9
DNA: TGTGCCAGCAGCCCCCAGAGCGGATGGGGTGAAAAACTGTTTTTT
CDR3: CASSPQSGWGEKLFF

size: .
D: TRBD2
J: TRBJ2-5
V: TRBV6-5
DNA: TGTGCCAGCGCTGCGAGTCTAAGCGGGAGGGAGACCCAGTACTTC
CDR3: CASAASLSGRETQYF

size: .
D: TRBD1
J: TRBJ2-2
V: TRBV10-3
DNA: TGTGCCATCAGTGAGGGACAGGGAGTCGTCGGGGAGCTGTTTTTT
CDR3: CAISEGQGVVGELFF

size: .
D: .
J: TRBJ2-3
V: TRBV7-2
DNA: TGTGCCAGCAGCTTAGTGGGGCGGGATGGCACAGATACGCAGTATTTT
CDR3: CASSLVGRDGTDTQYF

size: .
D: TRBD1
J: TRBJ1-2
V: TRBV16
DNA: TGTGCCAGCAGCCGAAAATTCCAACCTCTTACCGGGACAGGGGGAGTGAACTATGGCTACACCTTC
CDR3: CASSRKFQPLTGTGGVNYGYTF

size: few
D: TRBD2
J: TRBJ2-7
V: TRBV4-2
DNA: TGTGCCAGCACGCCAAGCACTAGCGGGAGTTACGAGCAGTACTTC
CDR3: CASTPSTSGSYEQYF

size: .
D: TRBD1
J: TRBJ1-2
V: TRBV12-3/TRBV12-4
DNA: TGTGCCATCCCAACAGGGGGCGAGAATGGCTACACCTTC
CDR3: CAIPTGGENGYTF

size: .
D: TRBD2
J: TRBJ2-5
V: TRBV10-3
DNA: TGTGCCATCAGTGTTCTAGCGGGTATAGAGACCCAGTACTTC
CDR3: CAISVLAGIETQYF